This TCR beta chain was recovered during a study of blood T cell repertoires in COVID-19. The protocol was immunoSEQ multiplex PCR, while the TCRdb copy is restricted to in-frame clones and leaves out a portion. Of 350,000 or so clones listed, around 87% are singletons. This clone was seen only a few times. The sample was peripheral blood. The TCR comes from a man younger than 30 with active or convalescent COVID-19.

This CDR3 is CASSQSGRNTEAFF. The CDR3 region has the DNA TGCGCCAGCAGTCAATCGGGGAGGAACACTGAAGCTTTCTTT. V usage is TRBV23-1 and J usage is TRBJ1-1; unclear D gene. TRBV23-1 is annotated as an ORF whose role is uncertain. The CDR3 has 14 residues. V dropped 0 bases and J dropped 1 base, with 6 bases sitting between them.